One sample yielded the 29 T cell receptor beta chains listed below, sequenced in a study of vaccination and CD4 T cells after COVID-19 (dated by TCRdb to between 2021 and 2024). The treatment or condition tag for this specimen amounts to: approximately 10-day PBMC culture with coronavirus spike peptide pools or control peptides (ViraFEST assay). Antigen specificity for these receptors is unknown. The library was obtained by PCR. TCRdb lists the instrument as Illumina iSeq 100. TCR sequencing of DNA from cultured CD4+ T cells used the Oncomine TCR Beta short-read assay at the Johns Hopkins FTIC core. Clones were called with MiXCR by TCRdb after fastp trimmed the public reads at Q25, and only in-frame beta chains were retained. Records with the same CDR3 protein are collapsed into one entry carrying the most frequent genes and DNA. This sample holds 14,000 to 15,000 distinct CDR3 sequences; approximately 40% were observed only once. The top ten constitute 7% to 8.5% of the sample.

The specimen was CD4+ T cells from blood, cultured in vitro. Receptor source: a human donor who had recovered from COVID-19.

The chain recombines TRBV6-5 with TRBJ2-1; perhaps TRBD1 as D (5 bases). The CDR3 extends over 13 amino acids. Germline CDR1 is MNHEY and CDR2 is SVGAGI. Trimming shortened V by 2 bases and J by 5 bases, and 7 bases separated the two germline ends. CDR3 amino acids: CASSYLGDNEQFF. The CDR3 region has the DNA TGTGCCAGCAGTTACCTAGGGGACAATGAGCAGTTCTTC.

The chain uses TRBV19 and TRBJ1-1; possible D gene TRBD1, 5 bases. CDR1 and CDR2 (germline): LNHDA, SQIVND (reference sequence). The CDR3 loop spans 14 amino acids. Between the trimmed V and J ends, which lost 5 bases and 0 bases, there was a span of 10 bases. The CDR3 region is CASSVGVLNTEAFF. In DNA form, the CDR3 reads TGTGCCAGTAGTGTAGGGGTGTTGAACACTGAAGCTTTCTTT. Looking up the rest from reference TRBV19 and TRBJ1-1 gives the full variable domain: DGGITQSPKYLFRKEGQNVTLSCEQNLNHDAMYWYRQDPGQGLRLIYYSQIVNDFQKGDIAEGYSVSREKKESFPLTVTSAQKNPTAFYLCASSVGVLNTEAFFGQGTRLTVV.

This clonotype occurred a few times. This chain connects TRBV21-1 to TRBJ2-2; no DNA check was done on the table's D call, TRBD2. TRBV21-1 is a known pseudogene. The CDR3 has 18 amino acids. CDR3 loop: CASSKGGLAGGYTGELFF. The DNA for the CDR3 is TGTGCCAGCAGCAAAGGGGGACTAGCGGGAGGGTACACCGGGGAGCTGTTTTTT.

The CDR3: CASTPPQGRYYGYTF. In DNA, the CDR3 is TGTGCCAGTACCCCCCCCCAGGGGAGGTATTATGGCTACACCTTC. The chain employs TRBV19 and TRBJ1-2, with D perhaps TRBD1 (6 bases). The CDR3 extends over 15 amino acids. The V end lost 7 bases, the J end lost 5 bases, and 20 bases lay between the germline ends. CDR1 is LNHDA, CDR2 SQIVND, per germline (reference sequence).

This sequence joins TRBV6-2 or TRBV6-3 and TRBJ2-3, with TRBD2 matching 8 bases. The CDR3 extends over 14 amino acids. Looked up from germline, CDR1 is MNHEY and CDR2 is SVGEGT. V gave up 7 bases and J gave up 4 bases; unmatched junction bases: 7. DNA for the CDR3: TGTGCCAGCAACCAAGCGGGGGTGGCAGATACGCAGTATTTT. Translating it yields CASNQAGVADTQYF.

This clonotype has only a few counts. The chain uses TRBV6-1 and TRBJ1-2; D gene ambiguous. V shed 2 bases and J shed 6 bases, with 16 bases lying between them. This CDR3 has 15 residues. Germline-derived CDR1 and CDR2 are MNHNS and SASEGT. CDR3: CASSELLLGVDGYTF. In nucleotides, the CDR3 is TGTGCCAGCAGTGAATTATTGTTGGGTGTAGATGGCTACACCTTC.

The chain uses TRBV7-2 and TRBJ2-3; D is undetermined. V was trimmed by 0 bases and J by 2 bases, leaving 6 bases between them. This CDR3 region has 14 residues. CDR1 and CDR2 from the germline V gene are SGHTA and FQGNSA. The CDR3 here is CASSLAGPTDTQYF. The CDR3 bases are TGTGCCAGCAGCTTAGCGGGCCCCACAGATACGCAGTATTTT.

The gene calls are TRBV20-1 and TRBJ2-1; D remains ambiguous. V was cut by 3 bases and J by 0 bases, with 9 bases left in between. The CDR3 is 14 amino acids. Germline CDR1 is DFQATT and CDR2 is SNEGSKA (reference sequence). Written as DNA, the CDR3 is TGCAGTGCTAGTCAGGAGAGCTCCTACAATGAGCAGTTCTTC. It yields the protein CSASQESSYNEQFF.

This clonotype occurred a few times. The rearrangement links TRBV25-1 to TRBJ2-3, with TRBD1 as a possible D gene (6 bases). Trimming stripped 7 bases from V and 1 base from J, with 9 bases between. CDR1 and CDR2 from the germline V gene are MGHDK and SYGVNS. CDR3 length: 13 residues. This CDR3 reads CASIRQGTDTQYF. As DNA, the CDR3 is TGTGCCAGCATCCGACAGGGCACAGATACGCAGTATTTT.

V and J are TRBV28 and TRBJ2-5; 7 bases map to TRBD1. CDR3 length: 14 amino acids. V trimming: 4 bases; J trimming: 3 bases; junction bases outside the gene matches: 5. Germline-derived CDR1 and CDR2 are MDHEN and SYDVKM. CDR3 DNA: TGTGCCAGCAGTTACGGGACAGTTAAAGAGACCCAGTACTTC. Translation: CASSYGTVKETQYF.

This chain joins TRBV5-1 and TRBJ2-7; the match to TRBD1 covers 10 bases. The CDR3 runs to 14 residues. J lost 5 bases, V lost 4 bases, and 6 bases had no gene match. The germline V gene has CDR1 SGHRS and CDR2 YFSETQ. In DNA form, the CDR3 reads TGCGCCAGCAGCAGACAGGGACAGGGGAACGAGCAGTACTTC. This gives the protein CASSRQGQGNEQYF.

This clonotype was seen a single time. The chain couples TRBV20-1 to TRBJ1-1; no definite D call. CDR1 is DFQATT and CDR2 is SNEGSKA in the germline V gene (reference sequence). The CDR3 is 14 residues long. The V end lost 1 base, the J end lost 7 bases, and 16 bases lay between the germline ends. The CDR3 coding sequence is TGCAGTGCTAGAGTTGTCGGGCAGCTAGTTGAAGCTTTCTTT. Residues: CSARVVGQLVEAFF.

There are a few counts of this clonotype. This chain joins TRBV7-8 and TRBJ2-7; 10 positions agree with TRBD1. Trimming removed 6 bases from V and 1 base from J; junction bases left unmatched: 18. Germline V gives CDR1 SGHVS, CDR2 FQNEAQ. This CDR3 region has 19 residues. For the CDR3, the DNA is TGTGCCAGCAGTCAAAGTAGGTTTTTTGCGGGACAGGGGTCCTACGAGCAGTACTTC. Protein: CASSQSRFFAGQGSYEQYF.

This clonotype was observed a few times. The chain joins TRBV7-2 to TRBJ1-1; D remains unclear. The CDR3 runs to 14 residues. Trimming took off 7 bases at V and 2 bases at J, with 14 bases between the two ends. Germline CDR1 and CDR2: SGHTA and FQGNSA. This chain's CDR3 is CASTIGDSNTEAFF. For the CDR3, the DNA is TGTGCCAGCACCATTGGGGATTCAAACACTGAAGCTTTCTTT.

The table lists this clonotype with a count of one. CDR3 amino acids: CATSRKTDGGDYGYTF. The CDR3, as DNA: TGTGCCACCAGTAGAAAGACCGATGGCGGAGACTATGGCTACACCTTC. The J gene is TRBJ1-2, the V gene TRBV24-1, with D unclear. V was shortened by 6 bases and J by 3 bases, with 19 bases between the two germline ends. The length of the CDR3 is 16 residues. Germline V lookup: CDR1 KGHDR, CDR2 SFDVKD.

This clonotype has a handful of counts. V is TRBV11-2 and J is TRBJ1-2; D call uncertain. CDR1 is SGHAT and CDR2 is FQNNGV in the germline V gene. The CDR3 covers 12 residues. Trimming stripped 5 bases from V and 8 bases from J, with 12 bases between. The CDR3 DNA sequence: TGTGCCAGCAGCCATGAAGTGGGAGGCTACACCTTC. This codes for CASSHEVGGYTF.

The chain recombines TRBV19 with TRBJ2-7; D gene ambiguous. Per the germline V gene, CDR1 is LNHDA and CDR2 is SQIVND (reference sequence). Trimming removed 4 bases from V and 7 bases from J, with 20 bases in between. The CDR3 extends over 15 amino acids. The CDR3 reads CASSTLFSSGLEQYF. CDR3 sequence (DNA): TGTGCCAGTAGTACGCTATTCTCTTCAGGTTTGGAGCAGTACTTC.

This clonotype appeared once. V and J are TRBV27 and TRBJ1-5, with TRBD1 identical over 7 bases. This CDR3 has 17 amino acids. Germline CDR1 MNHEY, CDR2 SMNVEV (reference sequence). Trimming removed 6 bases from V and 8 bases from J; junction bases left unmatched: 19. The CDR3 DNA sequence: TGTGCCAGCAGGCCCGATCTGAAACGACAGGGTGGGAAGCCCCAGCATTTT. Residues: CASRPDLKRQGGKPQHF.

This chain links TRBV10-2 with TRBJ1-5, with TRBD1 matching 8 bases. Trimming cost V 7 bases and J 7 bases; bases outside gene matches: 6. This CDR3 spans 13 amino acids. The germline CDR1 and CDR2 sequences are WSHSY and SAAADI. The CDR3 region has the DNA TGCGCCAGCACCCCGGACAGGGTCCAGCCCCAGCATTTT. Amino acid sequence: CASTPDRVQPQHF.

This clonotype showed up just once. The rearrangement links TRBV6-2 or TRBV6-3 to TRBJ2-7; the D is unclear. Trimming took off 5 bases at V and 4 bases at J, with 21 bases between the two ends. CDR1 and CDR2 (germline): MNHEY, SVGEGT. The CDR3 length is 16 residues. The CDR3 loop reads CASSDVLGNKRYEQYF. CDR3 DNA sequence: TGTGCCAGCAGTGACGTCTTGGGGAACAAGCGATACGAGCAGTACTTC.

The V and J genes are TRBV5-8 and TRBJ1-5, with 8 bases lining up with TRBD1. V trimming: 2 bases; J trimming: 6 bases; junction bases outside the gene matches: 4. The length of the CDR3 is 14 residues. Per the germline V gene, CDR1 is SGHTS and CDR2 is YDEGEE. The CDR3 nucleotides are TGTGCCAGCAGCTTCCAGGGGGCGAGTCAGCCCCAGCATTTT. Translated, it gives CASSFQGASQPQHF.

This clonotype appeared a single time. The chain joins TRBV9 to TRBJ2-7; 10 bases align to TRBD2. Looked up from germline, CDR1 is SGDLS and CDR2 is YYNGEE. V shed 3 bases, J shed 3 bases, and the junction held 6 bases outside the gene matches. The CDR3 runs 15 residues. The CDR3 region has the DNA TGTGCCAGCAGCGCAGGACTAGCGGATAGCTACGAGCAGTACTTC. This encodes CASSAGLADSYEQYF.

This chain connects TRBV10-3 to TRBJ2-2; tentative D call: TRBD2 (5 bases). This CDR3 region has 16 residues. V shed 0 bases and J shed 7 bases, with 15 bases lying between them. CDR1 is ENHRY, CDR2 SYGVKD, per germline. CDR3 sequence (DNA): TGTGCCATCAGTGAGTCGACCGAGGGTCGAGGCGGGGAGCTGTTTTTT. This sequence encodes CAISESTEGRGGELFF.

V usage is TRBV7-2 and J usage is TRBJ1-1; TRBD1 matches 7 bases. From germline, CDR1 is SGHTA and CDR2 FQGNSA. The CDR3 consists of 15 residues. With 3 bases clipped from V and 2 bases from J, the junction kept 6 bases outside the gene matches. The DNA for the CDR3 is TGTGCCAGCAGCTTCCCAGGGGGAGTAAACACTGAAGCTTTCTTT. Amino acids: CASSFPGGVNTEAFF.

The chain links TRBV18 to TRBJ2-7; D remains unclear. Germline assignment: CDR1 KGHSH and CDR2 LQKENI. This CDR3 is 14 amino acids long. V was pared by 6 bases and J by 3 bases, with 15 bases between. The DNA of the CDR3 is TGTGCCAGCTCTCCGGTGGAAGGGATCTACGAGCAGTACTTC. Its protein is CASSPVEGIYEQYF.

V gene TRBV5-1 combines with J gene TRBJ1-1; perhaps TRBD1 as D (6 bases). The germline V and J ends were trimmed by 7 bases and 6 bases, with 10 bases remaining between them. There are 11 residues in the CDR3. The germline CDR1 and CDR2 sequences are SGHRS and YFSETQ. The CDR3 loop is CASLRGAEAFF. DNA of the CDR3: TGCGCCAGCCTCAGGGGCGCTGAAGCTTTCTTT.

The chain is built from TRBV12-5 and TRBJ1-6; D unresolved. The V and J ends lost 0 bases and 10 bases respectively, with 4 bases between them. CDR3 length equals 12 residues. The germline gives CDR1 LGHNT, CDR2 FRNRAP. In DNA, the CDR3 is TGTGCTAGTGGTTTGGTAGACTCACCCCTCCACTTT. Its translation is CASGLVDSPLHF.

CDR3 sequence reads: CASRGTGPYQPQHF. For the CDR3, the DNA is TGTGCCAGCAGAGGGACAGGCCCTTATCAGCCCCAGCATTTT. The chain has TRBV6-1 and TRBJ1-5; 8 nucleotides agree with TRBD1. Germline V CDR1 and CDR2: MNHNS, SASEGT. The CDR3 is made up of 14 amino acids. J lost 5 bases, V lost 6 bases, and 6 bases had no gene match.

This clonotype was recorded only once. The V call is TRBV19, the J call TRBJ1-5; tentative D call: TRBD1 (5 bases). The CDR3 sequence is 13 residues long. Trimming cost V 8 bases and J 7 bases, with 15 bases left between them. Looked up from germline, CDR1 is LNHDA and CDR2 is SQIVND (reference sequence). The CDR3 reads CASLQGLTQPQHF. The CDR3 nucleotides are TGTGCCAGTTTGCAGGGCTTGACGCAGCCCCAGCATTTT. The variable domain in full, with the rest retrieved from reference TRBV19 and TRBJ1-5, is DGGITQSPKYLFRKEGQNVTLSCEQNLNHDAMYWYRQDPGQGLRLIYYSQIVNDFQKGDIAEGYSVSREKKESFPLTVTSAQKNPTAFYLCASLQGLTQPQHFGDGTRLSIL.